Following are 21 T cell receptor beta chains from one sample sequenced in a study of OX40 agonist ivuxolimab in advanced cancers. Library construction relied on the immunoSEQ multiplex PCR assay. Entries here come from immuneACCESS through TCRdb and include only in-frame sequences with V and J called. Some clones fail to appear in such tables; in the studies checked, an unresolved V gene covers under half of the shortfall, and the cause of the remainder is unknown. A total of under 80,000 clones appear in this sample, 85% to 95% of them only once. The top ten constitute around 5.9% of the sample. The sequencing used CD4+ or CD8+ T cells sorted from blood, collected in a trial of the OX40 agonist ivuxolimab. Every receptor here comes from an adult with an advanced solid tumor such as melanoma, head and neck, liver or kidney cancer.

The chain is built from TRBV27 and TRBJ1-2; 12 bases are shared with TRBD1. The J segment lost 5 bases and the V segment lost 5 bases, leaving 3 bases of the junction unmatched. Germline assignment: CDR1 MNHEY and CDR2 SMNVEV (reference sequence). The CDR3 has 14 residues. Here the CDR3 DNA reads TGTGCCAGCAGTGGGGACAGGGGGCTTTATGGCTACACCTTC. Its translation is CASSGDRGLYGYTF.

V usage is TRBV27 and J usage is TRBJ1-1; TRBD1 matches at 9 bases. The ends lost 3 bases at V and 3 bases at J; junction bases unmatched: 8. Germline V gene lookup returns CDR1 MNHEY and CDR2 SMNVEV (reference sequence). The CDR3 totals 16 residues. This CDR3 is CASSFIGTGLYTEAFF. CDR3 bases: TGTGCCAGCAGTTTTATAGGGACAGGGTTGTACACTGAAGCTTTCTTT.

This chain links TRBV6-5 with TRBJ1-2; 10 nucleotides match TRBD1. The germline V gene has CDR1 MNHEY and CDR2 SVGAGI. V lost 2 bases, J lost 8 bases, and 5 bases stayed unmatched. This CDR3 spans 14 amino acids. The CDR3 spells CASSYTGQGDGYTF. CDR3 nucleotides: TGTGCCAGCAGTTACACCGGACAGGGGGACGGCTACACCTTC.

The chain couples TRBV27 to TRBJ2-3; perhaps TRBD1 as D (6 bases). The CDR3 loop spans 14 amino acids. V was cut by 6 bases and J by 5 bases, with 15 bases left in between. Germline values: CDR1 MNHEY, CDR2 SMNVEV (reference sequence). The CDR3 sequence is CASRVTGMVDTQYF. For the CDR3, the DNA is TGTGCCAGCAGGGTAACAGGGATGGTAGATACGCAGTATTTT.

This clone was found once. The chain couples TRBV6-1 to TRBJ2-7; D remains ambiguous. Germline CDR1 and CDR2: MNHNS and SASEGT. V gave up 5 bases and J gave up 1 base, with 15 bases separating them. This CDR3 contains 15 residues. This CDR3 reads CASSKGQAYSYEQYF. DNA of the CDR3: TGTGCCAGCAGTAAGGGCCAGGCTTATTCCTACGAGCAGTACTTC.

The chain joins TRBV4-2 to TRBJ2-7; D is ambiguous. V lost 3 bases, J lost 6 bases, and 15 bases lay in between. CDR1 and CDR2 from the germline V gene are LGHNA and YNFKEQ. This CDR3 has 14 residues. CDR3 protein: CASSHPGGVAEQYF. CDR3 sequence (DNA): TGTGCCAGCAGCCATCCGGGCGGCGTTGCCGAGCAGTACTTC.

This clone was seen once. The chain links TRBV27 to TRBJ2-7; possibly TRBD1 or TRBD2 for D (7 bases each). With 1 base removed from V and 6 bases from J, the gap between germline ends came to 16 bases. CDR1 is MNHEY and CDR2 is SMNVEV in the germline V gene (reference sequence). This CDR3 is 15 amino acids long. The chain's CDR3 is CASSLWAGEGAEQYF. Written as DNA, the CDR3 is TGTGCCAGCAGTTTATGGGCAGGGGAGGGGGCCGAGCAGTACTTC.

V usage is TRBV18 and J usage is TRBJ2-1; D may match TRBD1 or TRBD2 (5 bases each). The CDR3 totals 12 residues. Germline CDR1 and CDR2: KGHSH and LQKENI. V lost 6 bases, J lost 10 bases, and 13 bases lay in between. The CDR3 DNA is TGTGCCAGCTCGTACCGGGACCCAGAGCAGTTCTTC. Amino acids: CASSYRDPEQFF.

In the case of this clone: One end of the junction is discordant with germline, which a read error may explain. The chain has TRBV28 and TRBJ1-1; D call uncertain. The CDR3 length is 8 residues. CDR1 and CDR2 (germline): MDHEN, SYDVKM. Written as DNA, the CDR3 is TGTGCCCCCTTGACTCGGCCCTTT. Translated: CAPLTRPF.

CDR3 bases: TGTGCCAGCAGCCCCTCCGGGGCTGAAGCTTTCTTT. It codes for CASSPSGAEAFF. This chain joins TRBV14 and TRBJ1-1; D unclear. V dropped 4 bases and J dropped 6 bases, with 9 bases sitting between them. Looked up from germline, CDR1 is SGHDN and CDR2 is FVKESK. CDR3 size: 12 residues.

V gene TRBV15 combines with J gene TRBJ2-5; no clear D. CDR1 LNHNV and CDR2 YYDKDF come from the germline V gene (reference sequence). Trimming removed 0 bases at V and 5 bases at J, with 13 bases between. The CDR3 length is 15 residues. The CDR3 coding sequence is TGTGCCACCAGCAGAGAAAGGGCTGGGATCGAGACCCAGTACTTC. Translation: CATSRERAGIETQYF.

The CDR3 DNA follows: TGTGCCTGGAGCGCACCGGGACTAGCGGGCTACGAGCAGTACTTC. Translating it yields CAWSAPGLAGYEQYF. J is TRBJ2-7 and V is TRBV30; 12 bases are shared with TRBD2. CDR1 GTSNPN and CDR2 SVGIG come from the germline V gene (reference sequence). CDR3 length equals 15 residues. Trimming cost V 3 bases and J 3 bases; bases outside gene matches: 6.

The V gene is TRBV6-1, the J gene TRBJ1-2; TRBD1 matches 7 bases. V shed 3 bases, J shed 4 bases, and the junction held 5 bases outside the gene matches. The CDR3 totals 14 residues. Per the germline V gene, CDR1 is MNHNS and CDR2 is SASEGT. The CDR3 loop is CASSDLGTAYGYTF. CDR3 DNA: TGTGCCAGCAGTGATTTGGGGACAGCCTATGGCTACACCTTC.

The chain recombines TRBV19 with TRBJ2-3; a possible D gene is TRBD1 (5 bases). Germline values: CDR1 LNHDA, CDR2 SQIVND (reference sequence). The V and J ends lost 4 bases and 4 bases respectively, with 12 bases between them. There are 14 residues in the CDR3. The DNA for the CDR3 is TGTGCCAGTAGTAGAAAGGGGAATGCAGATACGCAGTATTTT. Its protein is CASSRKGNADTQYF. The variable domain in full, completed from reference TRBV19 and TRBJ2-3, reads DGGITQSPKYLFRKEGQNVTLSCEQNLNHDAMYWYRQDPGQGLRLIYYSQIVNDFQKGDIAEGYSVSREKKESFPLTVTSAQKNPTAFYLCASSRKGNADTQYFGPGTRLTVL.

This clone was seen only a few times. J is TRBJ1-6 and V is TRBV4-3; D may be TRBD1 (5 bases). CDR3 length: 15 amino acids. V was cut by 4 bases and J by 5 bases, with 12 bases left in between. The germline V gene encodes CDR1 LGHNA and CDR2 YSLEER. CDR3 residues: CASSLGWDDNSPLHF. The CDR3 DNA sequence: TGCGCCAGCAGCCTAGGCTGGGACGATAATTCACCCCTCCACTTT.

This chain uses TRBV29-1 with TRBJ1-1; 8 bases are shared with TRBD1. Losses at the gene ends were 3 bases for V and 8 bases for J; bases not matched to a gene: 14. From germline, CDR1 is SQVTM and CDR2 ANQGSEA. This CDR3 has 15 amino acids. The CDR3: CSVDGETGEKDEAFF. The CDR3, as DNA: TGCAGCGTTGACGGGGAGACAGGGGAAAAAGACGAAGCTTTCTTT.

DNA of the CDR3: TGTGCCAGCAGCTTAGTGGGGGCCCAAATGAACACTGAAGCTTTCTTT. Protein sequence: CASSLVGAQMNTEAFF. The chain joins TRBV11-2 to TRBJ1-1, with D possibly matching TRBD1 (6 bases). Trimming shortened V by 1 base and J by 0 bases, and 12 bases separated the two germline ends. CDR3 length equals 16 residues. Germline V CDR1 and CDR2: SGHAT, FQNNGV.

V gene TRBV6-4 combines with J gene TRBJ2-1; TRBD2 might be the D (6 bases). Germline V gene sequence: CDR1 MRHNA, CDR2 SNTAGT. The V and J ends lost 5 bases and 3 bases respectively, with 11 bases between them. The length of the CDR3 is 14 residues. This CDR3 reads CASSQDSGYNEQFF. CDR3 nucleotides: TGTGCCAGCAGTCAAGATAGCGGCTACAATGAGCAGTTCTTC.

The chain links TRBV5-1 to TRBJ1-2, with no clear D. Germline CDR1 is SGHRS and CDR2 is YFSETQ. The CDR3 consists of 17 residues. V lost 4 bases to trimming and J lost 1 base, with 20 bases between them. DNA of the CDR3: TGCGCCAGCAGCCTGTCGGCAGCGTCGGATTTTAACTATGGCTACACCTTC. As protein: CASSLSAASDFNYGYTF.

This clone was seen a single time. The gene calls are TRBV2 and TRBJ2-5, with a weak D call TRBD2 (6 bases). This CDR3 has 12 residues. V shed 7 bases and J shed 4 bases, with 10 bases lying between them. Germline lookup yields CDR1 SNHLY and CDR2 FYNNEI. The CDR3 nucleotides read TGTGCCAGCAAAGTGCGGGGAGAGACCCAGTACTTC. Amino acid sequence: CASKVRGETQYF. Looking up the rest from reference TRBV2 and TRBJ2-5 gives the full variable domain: EPEVTQTPSHQVTQMGQEVILRCVPISNHLYFYWYRQILGQKVEFLVSFYNNEISEKSEIFDDQFSVERPDGSNFTLKIRSTKLEDSAMYFCASKVRGETQYFGPGTRLLVL.

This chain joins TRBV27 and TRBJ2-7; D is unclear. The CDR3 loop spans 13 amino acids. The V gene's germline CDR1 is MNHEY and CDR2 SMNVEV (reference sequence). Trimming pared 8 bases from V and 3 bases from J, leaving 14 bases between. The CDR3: CASGHSRIYEQYF. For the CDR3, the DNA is TGTGCCAGCGGGCATTCTAGGATCTACGAGCAGTACTTC.